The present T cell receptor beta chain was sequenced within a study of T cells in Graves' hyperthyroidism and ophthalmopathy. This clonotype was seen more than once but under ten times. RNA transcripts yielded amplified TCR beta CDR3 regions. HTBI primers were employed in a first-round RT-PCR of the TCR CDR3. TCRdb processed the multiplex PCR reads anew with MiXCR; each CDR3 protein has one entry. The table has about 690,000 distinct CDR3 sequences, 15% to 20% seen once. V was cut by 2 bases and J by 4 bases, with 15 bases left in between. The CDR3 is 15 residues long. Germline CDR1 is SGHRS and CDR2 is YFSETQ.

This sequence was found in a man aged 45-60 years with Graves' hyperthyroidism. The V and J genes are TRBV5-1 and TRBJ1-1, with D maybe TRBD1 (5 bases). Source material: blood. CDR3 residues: CASSFWGTLGTEAFF. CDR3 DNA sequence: TGCGCCAGCAGCTTTTGGGGCACCCTGGGCACTGAAGCTTTCTTT.